What follows is one T cell receptor (beta chain) and its context. The data are from a study of blood T cell repertoires in COVID-19. Turning to the study itself: Donors in the United States, Italy and Spain gave samples during acute or convalescent COVID-19. PBMCs, B-cell-depleted T cells, or T cells were the source of the cDNA or gDNA that made up the material.

Original handling: Nucleated cell counts were estimated from reference gene primer amplification. Sequencing used immunoSEQ multiplex PCR; TCRdb keeps in-frame clones, though not all of them. The V and J calls and clone size come from that table; D and trimming were worked out from the DNA. The table has around 280,000 clones, more than 85% seen once. V was pared by 2 bases and J by 1 base, with 11 bases between. Per germline, CDR1 MDHEN and CDR2 SYDVKM. This CDR3 contains 15 residues. The specimen sequenced was peripheral blood. This rearrangement joins TRBV28 to TRBJ1-1; tentatively, D is TRBD1 (6 bases). This clonotype was sampled from a man in his 70s with acute or convalescent COVID-19. CDR3 sequence (DNA): TGTGCCAGCAGTTTACCGGCCAGGGGGAACACTGAAGCTTTCTTT. Amino acids: CASSLPARGNTEAFF.